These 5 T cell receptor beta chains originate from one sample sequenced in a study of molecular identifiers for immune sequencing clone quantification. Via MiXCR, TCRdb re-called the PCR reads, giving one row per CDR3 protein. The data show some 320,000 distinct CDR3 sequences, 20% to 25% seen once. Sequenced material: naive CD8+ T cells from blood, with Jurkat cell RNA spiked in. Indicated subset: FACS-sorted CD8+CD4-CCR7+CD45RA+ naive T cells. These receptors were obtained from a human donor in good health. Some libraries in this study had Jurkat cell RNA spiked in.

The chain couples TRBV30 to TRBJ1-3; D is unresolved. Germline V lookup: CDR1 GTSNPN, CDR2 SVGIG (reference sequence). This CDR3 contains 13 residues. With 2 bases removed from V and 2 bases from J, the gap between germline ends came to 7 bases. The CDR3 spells CAWSKGTGNTIYF. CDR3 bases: TGTGCCTGGAGTAAGGGCACTGGAAACACCATATATTTT. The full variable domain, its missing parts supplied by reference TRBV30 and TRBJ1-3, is SQTIHQWPATLVQPVGSPLSLECTVEGTSNPNLYWYRQAAGRGLQLLFYSVGIGQISSEVPQNLSASRPQDRQFILSSKKLLLSDSGFYLCAWSKGTGNTIYFGEGSWLTVV.

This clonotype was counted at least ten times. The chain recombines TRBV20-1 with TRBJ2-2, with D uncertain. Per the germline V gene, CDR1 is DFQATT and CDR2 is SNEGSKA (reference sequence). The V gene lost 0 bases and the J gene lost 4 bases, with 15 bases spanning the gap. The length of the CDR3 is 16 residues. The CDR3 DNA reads TGCAGTGCTAGAGATGTTGATCAGGCCCCCACCGGGGAGCTGTTTTTT. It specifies CSARDVDQAPTGELFF.

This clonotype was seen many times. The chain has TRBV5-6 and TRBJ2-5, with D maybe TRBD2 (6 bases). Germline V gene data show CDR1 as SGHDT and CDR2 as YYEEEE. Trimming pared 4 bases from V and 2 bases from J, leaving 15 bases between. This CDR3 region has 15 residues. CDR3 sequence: CASSVSSDRQETQYF. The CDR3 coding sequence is TGTGCCAGCAGCGTGTCTAGCGATAGGCAAGAGACCCAGTACTTC.

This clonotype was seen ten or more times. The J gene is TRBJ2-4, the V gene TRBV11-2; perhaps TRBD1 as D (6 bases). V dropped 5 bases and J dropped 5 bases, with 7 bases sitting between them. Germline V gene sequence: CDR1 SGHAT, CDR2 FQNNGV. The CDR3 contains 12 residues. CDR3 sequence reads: CASSHRENIQYF. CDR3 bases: TGTGCCAGCAGCCACAGGGAAAACATTCAGTACTTC.

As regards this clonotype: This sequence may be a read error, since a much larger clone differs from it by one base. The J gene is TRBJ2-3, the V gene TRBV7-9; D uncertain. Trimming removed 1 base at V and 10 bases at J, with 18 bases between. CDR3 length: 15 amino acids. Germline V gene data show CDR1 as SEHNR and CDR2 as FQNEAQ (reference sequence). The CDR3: CASSLEAGWLDAQYF. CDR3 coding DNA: TGTGCCAGCAGCTTAGAAGCCGGATGGTTGGATGCGCAGTATTTT. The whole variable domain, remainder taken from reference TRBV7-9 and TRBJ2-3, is DTGVSQNPRHKITKRGQNVTFRCDPISEHNRLYWYRQTLGQGPEFLTYFQNEAQLEKSRLLSDRFSAERPKGSFSTLEIQRTEQGDSAMYLCASSLEAGWLDAQYFGPGTRLTVL.